This TCR beta chain was identified during a study of read filtering for tumor transcriptome and immune sequencing. General study results and limits: Single-read clonotypes: about 81.9% of IR-seq clonotypes (around 4% of reads), 74.6% of RNA-seq clonotypes (roughly 49% of reads).

This clonotype has at least ten counts. The antigen is not known. This CDR3 region has 16 residues. Losses at the gene ends were 0 bases for V and 7 bases for J; bases not matched to a gene: 8. The germline V gene has CDR1 MGHRA and CDR2 YSYEKL. The library was built from approximately 400 ng RNA with molecular barcoded adaptors for alpha/delta and beta/gamma chains. One entry per CDR3 protein results from TCRdb running MiXCR on the reads. The sample lists 100,000 to 150,000 distinct CDR3 sequences, roughly 13% occurring once. Every patient had bone marrow sampled while the disease was active. The V gene is TRBV4-1, the J gene TRBJ1-4; 7 bases are shared with TRBD1. Source material: a population of CD138-negative cells sorted from bone marrow. The clonotype comes from a donor over 35 with multiple myeloma. The DNA for the CDR3 is TGCGCCAGCAGCCAAGATCGGGACAGCCTAGGTGAAAAACTGTTTTTT. Amino acid sequence: CASSQDRDSLGEKLFF.